One sample yielded the 4 T cell receptor beta chains listed below, sequenced in a study of shared clonotypes between healthy human individuals (dated by TCRdb to the early 2020s). Library preparation was by the immunoSEQ multiplex PCR assay. The table was pulled from immuneACCESS by TCRdb, which kept in-frame rearrangements only. Such tables lose some clones; where checked, under half of the loss comes from unresolved V genes, and the rest has no known cause. The table for this sample lists some 2 million clones; approximately 95% of them were counted only once. The leading ten clones occupy 0.85% to 1.2% of the sample. CD8 naive samples consisted of CD45RO-negative cells that were positively selected for CCR7, yielding a CD45RA+CCR7+ population without TemRA cells. The sample consisted of naive CD8+ T cells sorted from blood. In the paper's terms, the cell subset or site label means: CD45RA+CCR7+. All receptors derive from a man younger than 30 in good health.

The chain recombines TRBV10-2 with TRBJ2-3; 10 bases align to TRBD2. The CDR3 is made up of 15 amino acids. V lost 7 bases to trimming and J lost 3 bases; unmatched junction nucleotides: 7. In germline, CDR1 is WSHSY, CDR2 SAAADI. The CDR3 here is CASKGSGGRTDTQYF. In DNA, the CDR3 is TGCGCCAGCAAGGGTAGCGGGGGGCGGACAGATACGCAGTATTTT.

The rearrangement uses TRBV10-2 and TRBJ2-5; TRBD2 matches at 8 bases. The CDR3 extends over 14 amino acids. Losses at the gene ends were 7 bases for V and 2 bases for J; bases not matched to a gene: 6. Germline V gives CDR1 WSHSY, CDR2 SAAADI. CDR3: CASKGGGHQETQYF. CDR3 nucleotides: TGCGCCAGCAAGGGCGGGGGGCATCAAGAGACCCAGTACTTC.

This chain joins TRBV6-6 and TRBJ2-5; 11 nucleotides align to TRBD2. The CDR3 has 16 residues. CDR1 MNHNY and CDR2 SVGAGI come from the germline V gene (reference sequence). The V segment lost 7 bases and the J segment 5 bases; nucleotides outside the gene matches: 12. The CDR3 coding sequence is TGTGCCAGCACCCTAGAGGGCATAGCGGGAGGGGAGACCCAGTACTTC. This sequence encodes CASTLEGIAGGETQYF.

The chain combines TRBV2 with TRBJ2-5; the D gene is possibly TRBD1 (6 bases). Per germline, CDR1 SNHLY and CDR2 FYNNEI. This CDR3 spans 14 amino acids. V dropped 4 bases and J dropped 2 bases, with 11 bases sitting between them. CDR3 in amino acids: CASSGPQGQETQYF. The CDR3 DNA follows: TGTGCCAGCAGTGGACCACAGGGACAAGAGACCCAGTACTTC.